This record looks at one T cell receptor beta chain sequence and its context. Its specificity is not known. The CDR3 is 14 residues long. The V and J ends lost 1 base and 3 bases respectively, with 8 bases between them. Germline CDR1 is SGHDT and CDR2 is YYEEEE. These data belong to a study of shared clonotypes between healthy human individuals. Study outcomes and limitations: Against clonotypes common to all four donors, non-shared ones had lower generation probabilities. Larger richness was generally estimated for naive than memory subsets.

Data came from immunoSEQ multiplex PCR; TCRdb stores just in-frame clones and leaves some out. Here the sample spans hundreds of thousands of clones, about three quarters being singletons. Source material: memory CD4+ T cells sorted from blood. Subset denoted: CD45RA-negative fraction. The TCR comes from a woman younger than 45 in good health. The rearrangement links TRBV5-6 to TRBJ1-5, with D hard to call. Here the CDR3 reads CASSLTHFNQPQHF. The CDR3 DNA reads as TGTGCCAGCAGCTTGACGCATTTCAATCAGCCCCAGCATTTT.